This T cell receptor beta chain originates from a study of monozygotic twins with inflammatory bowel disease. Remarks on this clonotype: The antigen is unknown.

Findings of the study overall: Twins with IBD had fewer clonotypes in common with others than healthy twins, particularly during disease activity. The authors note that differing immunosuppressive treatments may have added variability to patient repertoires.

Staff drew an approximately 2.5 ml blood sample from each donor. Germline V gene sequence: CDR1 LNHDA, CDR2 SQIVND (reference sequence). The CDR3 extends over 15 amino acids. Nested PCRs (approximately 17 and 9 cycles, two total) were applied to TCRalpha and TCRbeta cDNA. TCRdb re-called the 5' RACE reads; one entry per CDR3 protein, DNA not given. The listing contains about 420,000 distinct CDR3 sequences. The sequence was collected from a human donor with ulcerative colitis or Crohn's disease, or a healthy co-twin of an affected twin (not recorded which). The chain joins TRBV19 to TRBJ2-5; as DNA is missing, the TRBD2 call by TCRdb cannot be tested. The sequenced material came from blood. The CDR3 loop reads CASSSPAGGGETQYF.